Listed here is a single T cell receptor (beta chain). Germline CDR1 MNHEY, CDR2 SMNVEV (reference sequence). The J segment lost 10 bases and the V segment lost 5 bases, leaving 6 bases of the junction unmatched. CDR3 size: 15 residues. The sample belongs to a study of blood T cell repertoires in COVID-19. Study-wide background: The origin of the acute and convalescent COVID-19 samples was the United States, Italy and Spain.

Some clones are missing from TCRdb's copy, which holds only in-frame ones; the method was immunoSEQ multiplex PCR. The sample records 390,000 or so clones, around 91% being singletons. The source is a young man with active or convalescent COVID-19. The sample consisted of peripheral blood. This chain uses TRBV27 with TRBJ2-1, with 15 bases aligning to TRBD2. The CDR3 region has the DNA TGTGCCAGCAGTCTTGGGACTAGCGGGGGGACGGAGCAGTTCTTC. Its translation is CASSLGTSGGTEQFF.